The present T cell receptor (beta chain) was sequenced within a study of T cells after yellow fever vaccination. General study points: Abundant clonotypes from the bulk population could get into FACS-sorted repertoires as contaminants. Shared CD4/CD8 clonotypes were a small share, likely from convergent recombination.

Per germline, CDR1 SGHRS and CDR2 YFSETQ. The CDR3 loop spans 13 amino acids. V was cut by 5 bases and J by 9 bases, with 15 bases left in between. A note on this clonotype: What it binds is unknown.

Via MiXCR, TCRdb re-called the 5' RACE reads, giving one row per CDR3 protein. There are around 550,000 distinct CDR3 sequences in the sample; 19% occur only once, and roughly an eighth lies in the top ten. Specimen: PBMCs, collected 15 days after the yellow fever booster vaccination. The rearrangement joins TRBV5-1 to TRBJ2-1; D unclear. The clonotype comes from a man aged 25-45 years who received the YFV17D yellow fever vaccine. Here the CDR3 reads CASSQDRNGEQFF. The DNA for the CDR3 is TGCGCCAGCAGTCAGGACCGGAACGGTGAGCAGTTCTTC.